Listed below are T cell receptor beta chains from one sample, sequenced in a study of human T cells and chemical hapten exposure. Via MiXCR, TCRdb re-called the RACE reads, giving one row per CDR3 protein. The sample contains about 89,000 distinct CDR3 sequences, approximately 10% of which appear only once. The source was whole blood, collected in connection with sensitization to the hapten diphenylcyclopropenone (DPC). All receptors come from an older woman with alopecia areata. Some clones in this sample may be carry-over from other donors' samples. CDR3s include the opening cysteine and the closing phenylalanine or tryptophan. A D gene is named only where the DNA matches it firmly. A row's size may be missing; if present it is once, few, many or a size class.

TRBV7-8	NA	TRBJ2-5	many	TGTGCCAGCAGCTTAGAGTATCTTCCGGAGACCCAGTACTTC	CASSLEYLPETQYF
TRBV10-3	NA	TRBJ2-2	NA	TGTGCCATCAGTGAGCGGAGCAGGGAGCTGTTTTTT	CAISERSRELFF
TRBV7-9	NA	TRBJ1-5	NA	TGTGCCAGCAGCCACAGAAGGGCAGGGAGCAATCAGCCCCAGCATTTT	CASSHRRAGSNQPQHF
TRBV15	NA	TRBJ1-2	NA	TGTGCCACCAGCAGAGATAGGGGGGGCCCTACTAACTATGGCTACACCTTC	CATSRDRGGPTNYGYTF
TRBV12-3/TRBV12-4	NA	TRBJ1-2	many	TGTGCCAGCAGTTTGCAGGCTGGGCGAGGAACCTATGGCTACACCTTC	CASSLQAGRGTYGYTF
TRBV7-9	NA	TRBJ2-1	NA	TGTGCCAGCAGCGCCGCCAGGGGGGCCAGGGACAATGAGCAGTTCTTC	CASSAARGARDNEQFF
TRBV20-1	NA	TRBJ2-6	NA	TGCAGTGCTAGAGACACGGCCAACGTCCTGACTTTC	CSARDTANVLTF
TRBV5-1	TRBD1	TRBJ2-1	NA	TGCGCCAGCAGCTCGGACAGGTACAATGAGCAGTTCTTC	CASSSDRYNEQFF
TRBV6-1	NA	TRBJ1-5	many	TGTGCCAGCAGAACCTACAGGGATTCCAATCAGCCCCAGCATTTT	CASRTYRDSNQPQHF
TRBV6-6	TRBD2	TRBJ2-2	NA	TGTGCCAGCAGTTACTCTACTAGCGGGGTTACCGGGGAGCTGTTTTTT	CASSYSTSGVTGELFF
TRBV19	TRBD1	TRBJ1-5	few	TGTGCCAGTAGTATTGGGACAGGGGCCTACAATCAGCCCCAGCATTTT	CASSIGTGAYNQPQHF
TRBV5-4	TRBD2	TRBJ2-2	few	TGTGCCAGCAGCTTGGCTCCGGTAGCGGGGACCGGGGAGCTGTTTTTT	CASSLAPVAGTGELFF
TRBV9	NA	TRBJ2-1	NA	TGTGCCAGCAGAGCCCCGGGGTCCGACTACAATGAGCAGTTCTTC	CASRAPGSDYNEQFF
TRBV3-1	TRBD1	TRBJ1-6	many	TGTGCCAGCAGCCTTGAGACAGGGCATTTCGATTCACCCCTCCACTTT	CASSLETGHFDSPLHF
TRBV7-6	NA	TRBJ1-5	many	TGTGCCAGCAGCTTAGCGAGCAATCAGCCCCAGCATTTT	CASSLASNQPQHF
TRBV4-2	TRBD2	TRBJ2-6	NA	TGTGCCAGCAGCCTCTTCCTGACTAGCGGGGGGGCGACTGGGGCCAACGTCCTGACTTTC	CASSLFLTSGGATGANVLTF
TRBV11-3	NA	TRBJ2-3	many	TGTGCCCGTCGGGGAGGCGGGGGCCGCACAGATACGCAGTATTTT	CARRGGGGRTDTQYF
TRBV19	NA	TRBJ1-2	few	TGTGCCAGTAGTATCATCCTGGGGGCTAACTATGGCTACACCTTC	CASSIILGANYGYTF
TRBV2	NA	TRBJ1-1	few	TGTGCCAGCACTCCGGAGTACCGGGGCACTGAAGCTTTCTTT	CASTPEYRGTEAFF
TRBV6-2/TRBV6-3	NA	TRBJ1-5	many	TGTGCCAGCAGCAAGCTGACGGCTCTTCAGCCCCAGCATTTT	CASSKLTALQPQHF
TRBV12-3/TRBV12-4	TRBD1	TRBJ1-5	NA	TGTGCCAGCAGACAGGGGAGAGATCAGCCCCAGCATTTT	CASRQGRDQPQHF
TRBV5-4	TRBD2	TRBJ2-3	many	TGTGCCAGCAGCTTGGTAGCGGGGAGTACAGATACGCAGTATTTT	CASSLVAGSTDTQYF
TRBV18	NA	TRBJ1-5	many	TGTGCCAGCTCAAGGGCGGACGGGAGCAATCAGCCCCAGCATTTT	CASSRADGSNQPQHF